The 28 T cell receptor beta chains below all came from one sample that was sequenced in a study of shared clonotypes between healthy human individuals. This table comes from immunoSEQ multiplex PCR, and its TCRdb copy is limited to in-frame clones, with some not included. This table holds around 2.5 million clones, roughly 93% found once. The sequencing sample was made of naive CD4+ T cells from PBMCs. Regarding subset: CD45RA+ positively selected. The receptors shown here come from a man younger than 30 in good health. Some clones in this sample may be carry-over from other donors' samples.

The chain joins TRBV5-1 to TRBJ2-2, with D perhaps matching TRBD1 (5 bases). From germline, CDR1 is SGHRS and CDR2 YFSETQ. CDR3 length: 16 residues. The germline V and J ends were trimmed by 1 base and 3 bases, with 13 bases remaining between them. The CDR3 region is CASSLTQGVDTGELFF. The CDR3 bases are TGCGCCAGCAGCTTGACTCAGGGCGTGGACACCGGGGAGCTGTTTTTT. Drawing the rest from reference TRBV5-1 and TRBJ2-2, the complete variable domain is KAGVTQTPRYLIKTRGQQVTLSCSPISGHRSVSWYQQTPGQGLQFLFEYFSETQRNKGNFPGRFSGRQFSNSRSEMNVSTLELGDSALYLCASSLTQGVDTGELFFGEGSRLTVL.

This clone showed up just once. The chain employs TRBV11-3 and TRBJ2-1; the D is unclear. CDR3 size: 16 residues. The germline V and J ends were trimmed by 0 bases and 0 bases, with 9 bases remaining between them. Germline CDR1 reads SGHNT; CDR2 reads YENEEA. As DNA, the CDR3 is TGTGCCAGCAGCTTAGATAGCTTGAGCTCCTACAATGAGCAGTTCTTC. It codes for CASSLDSLSSYNEQFF.

This chain's CDR3 is CASSQDLGGRGQFF. The CDR3 bases are TGCGCCAGCAGCCAAGATCTGGGTGGGAGAGGGCAGTTCTTC. V and J are TRBV4-3 and TRBJ2-1; D perhaps matches TRBD2 (5 bases). V was cut by 0 bases and J by 12 bases, with 15 bases left in between. The V gene's germline CDR1 is LGHNA and CDR2 YSLEER. There are 14 residues in the CDR3.

The chain uses TRBV27 and TRBJ2-1; TRBD2 matches 12 bases. V lost 3 bases and J lost 4; bases outside the gene matches: 4. Looked up from germline, CDR1 is MNHEY and CDR2 is SMNVEV (reference sequence). The CDR3 length is 16 residues. The CDR3 nucleotides read TGTGCCAGCAGTTTGCTAGCGGGAGGGCTTTACAATGAGCAGTTCTTC. Its translation is CASSLLAGGLYNEQFF.

V is TRBV29-1 and J is TRBJ2-7, with 13 bases fitting TRBD2. This CDR3 is built from 15 residues. Germline assignment: CDR1 SQVTM and CDR2 ANQGSEA. V lost 6 bases and J lost 6; bases outside the gene matches: 11. The CDR3 DNA is TGCAGCGTAGCCCCCGGACTAGCGGGAGTGGGCGAGCAGTACTTC. This sequence encodes CSVAPGLAGVGEQYF.

This sequence joins TRBV11-1 and TRBJ2-1, with TRBD1 as a possible D gene (6 bases). CDR1 is SGHAT, CDR2 FQDESV, per germline (reference sequence). The CDR3 runs to 14 residues. Between the trimmed V and J ends, which lost 4 bases and 4 bases, there was a span of 11 bases. CDR3: CASSSLGQYNEQFF. The CDR3 DNA reads TGTGCCAGCAGCTCTCTTGGACAGTACAATGAGCAGTTCTTC.

The CDR3 DNA is TGTGCCAGTAGACGGGCCGGGATGGGAGCGAGCTCCTACGAGCAGTACTTC. It specifies CASRRAGMGASSYEQYF. The chain couples TRBV19 to TRBJ2-7, with a possible D match to TRBD2 (5 bases). V lost 6 bases, J lost 0 bases, and 21 bases lay in between. The CDR3 is 17 amino acids. The germline V gene encodes CDR1 LNHDA and CDR2 SQIVND (reference sequence).

V and J are TRBV5-1 and TRBJ2-1; no firm D call. This CDR3 comprises 16 residues. Germline CDR1 reads SGHRS; CDR2 reads YFSETQ. V lost 2 bases and J 7 bases, leaving 19 bases between the germline ends. The CDR3 loop is CASSFGRSAHTNEQFF. The DNA for the CDR3 is TGCGCCAGCAGCTTCGGCAGATCCGCCCATACGAATGAGCAGTTCTTC.

The chain joins TRBV10-3 to TRBJ1-2; no clear D gene. Per the germline V gene, CDR1 is ENHRY and CDR2 is SYGVKD. The ends were cut back, 2 bases at V and 1 base at J, with 11 bases in the middle. The CDR3 runs to 15 residues. The CDR3 is CAISERSAFNYGYTF. In nucleotides, the CDR3 is TGTGCCATCAGTGAGAGGTCAGCCTTTAACTATGGCTACACCTTC.

The rearrangement uses TRBV18 and TRBJ2-7; the match to TRBD2 covers 7 bases. The CDR3 sequence is 16 residues long. Germline lookup yields CDR1 KGHSH and CDR2 LQKENI. Trimming at V came to 3 bases and at J to 0 bases, leaving 8 bases not matched to a gene. As DNA, the CDR3 is TGTGCCAGCTCACCCTTAGGCGGGGGAAGCTCCTACGAGCAGTACTTC. Its protein product is CASSPLGGGSSYEQYF.

This chain connects TRBV7-2 to TRBJ2-7, with 11 bases fitting TRBD2. Germline V gene sequence: CDR1 SGHTA, CDR2 FQGNSA. Trimming at V came to 9 bases and at J to 4 bases, leaving 8 bases not matched to a gene. The CDR3 is 14 amino acids. The CDR3 nucleotides read TGTGCCAGTCTAGCGGGAGGCGGCGGGTACGAGCAGTACTTC. Translating gives CASLAGGGGYEQYF.

The genes are TRBV5-6 and TRBJ1-1; D is ambiguous. The CDR3 spans 15 residues. V was trimmed by 4 bases and J by 1 base, leaving 14 bases between them. Per the germline V gene, CDR1 is SGHDT and CDR2 is YYEEEE. The DNA for the CDR3 is TGTGCCAGCAGCCCATCATACGGTCGGAACACTGAAGCTTTCTTT. It codes for CASSPSYGRNTEAFF. Full variable domain (rest looked up from reference TRBV5-6 and TRBJ1-1): DAGVTQSPTHLIKTRGQQVTLRCSPKSGHDTVSWYQQALGQGPQFIFQYYEEEERQRGNFPDRFSGHQFPNYSSELNVNALLLGDSALYLCASSPSYGRNTEAFFGQGTRLTVV.

The chain carries TRBV18 and TRBJ2-7; 10 nucleotides line up with TRBD2. CDR3 length: 17 amino acids. Germline lookup yields CDR1 KGHSH and CDR2 LQKENI. The V gene end was trimmed by 1 base and the J gene end by 6 bases; junction bases not matched to a gene: 12. DNA of the CDR3: TGTGCCAGCTCACCACTTGAGTCGCTAGCGGGAGCGGGCGAGCAGTACTTC. Translating it yields CASSPLESLAGAGEQYF.

This rearrangement joins TRBV29-1 to TRBJ2-1; possibly TRBD2 for D (6 bases). CDR1 and CDR2 (germline): SQVTM, ANQGSEA. Trimming shortened V by 5 bases and J by 0 bases, and 17 bases separated the two germline ends. The CDR3 consists of 16 residues. This CDR3 reads CSVKGTSRDSYNEQFF. In nucleotides, the CDR3 is TGCAGCGTTAAGGGTACTAGCCGGGACTCCTACAATGAGCAGTTCTTC.

The chain employs TRBV28 and TRBJ1-4; TRBD1 might be the D (5 bases). This CDR3 is 15 amino acids long. The germline V gene has CDR1 MDHEN and CDR2 SYDVKM. V gave up 6 bases and J gave up 4 bases, with 15 bases separating them. The CDR3 loop is CASRPLGLINEKLFF. As DNA, the CDR3 is TGTGCCAGCAGACCCCTGGGACTGATTAATGAAAAACTGTTTTTT.

This clone has only one observation. The same CDR3 is also encoded by other DNA sequences in this sample. The CDR3 nucleotides are TGTGCCAGCAGTTTTCGCGAGGGCTCCTACGAGCAGTACTTC. Its translation is CASSFREGSYEQYF. The V gene is TRBV27, the J gene TRBJ2-7; TRBD2 might be the D (5 bases). V lost 3 bases and J lost 0, with 9 bases in between. CDR3 length equals 14 residues. The germline V gene encodes CDR1 MNHEY and CDR2 SMNVEV (reference sequence).

This sequence joins TRBV15 and TRBJ1-2, with TRBD1 as a possible D gene (5 bases). Germline CDR1 and CDR2: LNHNV and YYDKDF (reference sequence). V lost 1 base and J lost 8, with 17 bases in between. This CDR3 comprises 15 residues. The CDR3 nucleotides read TGTGCCACCAGCAGAGGAACCAATGGGGGTGAGGGCTACACCTTC. Translated, it gives CATSRGTNGGEGYTF.

V and J are TRBV2 and TRBJ2-1; D is tentatively TRBD1 or TRBD2 (7 bases each). V shed 6 bases and J shed 5 bases, with 23 bases lying between them. This CDR3 region has 17 residues. Germline-derived CDR1 and CDR2 are SNHLY and FYNNEI. CDR3: CASSRPSGGGSDNEQFF. The DNA for the CDR3 is TGTGCCAGCAGCCGGCCTTCAGGGGGAGGGTCCGACAATGAGCAGTTCTTC.

Notes on this clone: In the same sample, other DNA sequences code for this CDR3. The gene calls are TRBV27 and TRBJ1-2, with a weak D call TRBD1 (6 bases). V shed 2 bases and J shed 4 bases, with 8 bases lying between them. CDR3 length equals 13 residues. Per the germline V gene, CDR1 is MNHEY and CDR2 is SMNVEV (reference sequence). For the CDR3, the DNA is TGTGCCAGCAGTTTACAGGGGAGCTATGGCTACACCTTC. The encoded protein is CASSLQGSYGYTF.

The J gene is TRBJ2-7, the V gene TRBV28; 9 bases are shared with TRBD1. There are 16 residues in the CDR3. Germline V gene lookup returns CDR1 MDHEN and CDR2 SYDVKM. J lost 0 bases, V lost 4 bases, and 7 bases had no gene match. DNA of the CDR3: TGTGCCAGCAGTTCGCCGGGACAGGGCGACTCCTACGAGCAGTACTTC. Translated: CASSSPGQGDSYEQYF.

The chain couples TRBV6-5 to TRBJ2-1; unclear D gene. Germline lookup yields CDR1 MNHEY and CDR2 SVGAGI. The CDR3 covers 12 residues. Trimming left V 5 bases short and J 6 bases short, with 8 bases between. This CDR3 reads CASSHGSNEQFF. CDR3 in DNA: TGTGCCAGCAGTCATGGAAGCAATGAGCAGTTCTTC.

A remark on this clone: Other DNA sequences in this sample translate to the same CDR3. The V and J genes are TRBV7-3 and TRBJ1-2; D gene unclear. The CDR3 runs 13 residues. Germline CDR1 and CDR2: SGHTA and FQGTGA. The ends were cut back, 4 bases at V and 5 bases at J, with 11 bases in the middle. CDR3 sequence (DNA): TGTGCCAGCAGCTCGAGGAATGGGTATGGCTACACCTTC. This codes for CASSSRNGYGYTF.

This chain links TRBV11-2 with TRBJ2-7; maybe TRBD1 (5 bases). The CDR3 is made up of 14 amino acids. V was pared by 6 bases and J by 0 bases, with 12 bases between. The germline V gene encodes CDR1 SGHAT and CDR2 FQNNGV. The CDR3, as DNA: TGTGCCAGCAGTTCCGGTGGGGCCTCCTACGAGCAGTACTTC. Translated, it gives CASSSGGASYEQYF.

As for this clone: An end of the junction differs from the germline gene, which may be a read error. The chain joins TRBV27 to TRBJ2-7; 8 bases map to TRBD1. This CDR3 region has 16 residues. In germline, CDR1 is MNHEY, CDR2 SMNVEV (reference sequence). This CDR3 reads CASSRTPLRGLYERYF. The CDR3 DNA reads as TGTGCCAGCAGTCGAACCCCCCTCAGGGGGCTTTACGAGCGGTACTTC.

This chain links TRBV4-3 with TRBJ2-5; 7 positions agree with TRBD1. The CDR3 spans 19 residues. The trim removed 3 bases at V and 2 bases at J, leaving 18 bases unmatched. Germline V lookup: CDR1 LGHNA, CDR2 YSLEER. CDR3 region: CASSQVTGTPYVNQETQYF. The DNA for the CDR3 is TGCGCCAGCAGCCAGGTGACAGGGACGCCCTACGTAAATCAAGAGACCCAGTACTTC.

V gene TRBV19 combines with J gene TRBJ1-1; D perhaps matches TRBD1 (6 bases). V was shortened by 6 bases and J by 10 bases, with 21 bases between the two germline ends. Germline CDR1 is LNHDA and CDR2 is SQIVND (reference sequence). The CDR3 loop spans 14 amino acids. CDR3 region: CASRKQGGPLGAFF. DNA of the CDR3: TGTGCCAGTAGGAAACAGGGCGGCCCCCTGGGAGCTTTCTTT.

The chain combines TRBV28 with TRBJ2-7; 10 positions match TRBD2. The junction had 4 bases not matched to a gene; V was cut back by 5 bases and J by 0 bases. There are 15 residues in the CDR3. Per germline, CDR1 MDHEN and CDR2 SYDVKM. The CDR3 sequence: CASSGTSAHSYEQYF. CDR3 DNA: TGTGCCAGCAGTGGGACTAGCGCCCACTCCTACGAGCAGTACTTC.

The rearrangement uses TRBV25-1 and TRBJ2-2; no definite D call. The germline CDR1 and CDR2 sequences are MGHDK and SYGVNS. The V and J ends lost 2 bases and 2 bases respectively, with 3 bases between them. The CDR3 spans 13 residues. CDR3 coding DNA: TGTGCCAGCAGTGAAGGAAACACCGGGGAGCTGTTTTTT. Its translation: CASSEGNTGELFF.